This TCR beta chain comes out of a study of T-cell reconstitution after alpha-beta-depleted transplantation in children. The CDR3 runs 17 residues. V gave up 3 bases and J gave up 0 bases; unmatched junction bases: 5. Per the germline V gene, CDR1 is DFQATT and CDR2 is SNEGSKA (reference sequence). Study results and caveats: Newly produced T cells mostly provided counts and TCRbeta diversity after one year, as hyperexpanded clones declined.

During its preparation, the TCRbeta library received unique molecular identifiers. MiXCR was run by TCRdb on the PCR reads, yielding one entry per CDR3 protein. The sample shows 580,000 or so distinct CDR3 sequences, approximately 22% of them seen only once. Notes on this clonotype: Its antigen is unidentified.

The chain has TRBV20-1 and TRBJ2-1, with TRBD2 matching over 13 bases. The TCR was taken from a boy under two years old who had a stem cell transplant for acute myeloid leukemia, so the T cells may come from the graft donor. Sequenced here: PBMCs, mostly from graft donor cells, sampled 360 days after TCRalphabeta/CD19-depleted stem cell transplant. CDR3 in amino acids: CSARVLAGGSSYNEQFF. In DNA form, the CDR3 reads TGCAGTGCTAGGGTACTAGCGGGGGGGAGCTCCTACAATGAGCAGTTCTTC.